Below are 20 T cell receptor beta chains sequenced from a single sample in a study of brain T cells in children with intractable seizures. Clones were sequenced by immunoSEQ multiplex PCR, and TCRdb holds only the in-frame ones, with some missing. Counted here are roughly 110,000 clones, roughly 94% occurring once; the ten biggest clones make up 3.8%. Sequenced here: peripheral blood, sampled at surgery. The receptors stem from a boy under two years old with hemimegalencephaly and intractable seizures.

This rearrangement joins TRBV6-1 to TRBJ2-5; no definite D call. CDR3 size: 16 residues. V dropped 0 bases and J dropped 2 bases, with 13 bases sitting between them. Per germline, CDR1 MNHNS and CDR2 SASEGT. CDR3 coding DNA: TGTGCCAGCAGTGAAGCGCTAGGGCCTCCACAAGAGACCCAGTACTTC. Translated, it gives CASSEALGPPQETQYF.

V usage is TRBV11-2 and J usage is TRBJ2-3; the D gene could be TRBD1 or TRBD2 (5 bases each). Trimming left V 4 bases short and J 5 bases short, with 16 bases between. CDR1 SGHAT and CDR2 FQNNGV come from the germline V gene. This CDR3 is 15 amino acids long. CDR3 nucleotide sequence: TGTGCCAGCAGCTCTGGCGCAGGGAGTGGAGATACGCAGTATTTT. Translation: CASSSGAGSGDTQYF. The full variable domain, with the rest looked up from reference TRBV11-2 and TRBJ2-3, is EAGVAQSPRYKIIEKRQSVAFWCNPISGHATLYWYQQILGQGPKLLIQFQNNGVVDDSQLPKDRFSAERLKGVDSTLKIQPAKLEDSAVYLCASSSGAGSGDTQYFGPGTRLTVL.

The rearrangement joins TRBV5-1 to TRBJ2-1, with TRBD1 matching over 8 bases. CDR1 is SGHRS and CDR2 is YFSETQ in the germline V gene. After removal of 3 bases from V and 2 bases from J, the junction contained 1 base not matched to a gene. The length of the CDR3 is 14 residues. In DNA, the CDR3 is TGCGCCAGCAGCTGGGGACAGGCCTACAATGAGCAGTTCTTC. This codes for CASSWGQAYNEQFF.

The V and J genes are TRBV12-3 or TRBV12-4 and TRBJ2-1; TRBD2 might be the D (6 bases). This CDR3 has 11 amino acids. Trimming took 4 bases from V and 9 from J, leaving 7 bases between them. CDR3 bases: TGTGCCAGCAGTTACGGGAGTGAGCAGTTCTTC. This encodes CASSYGSEQFF.

The chain couples TRBV5-4 to TRBJ2-3, with 12 bases fitting TRBD2. Per germline, CDR1 SGHNT and CDR2 YYREEE (reference sequence). Trimming at V came to 4 bases and at J to 5 bases, leaving 8 bases not matched to a gene. The CDR3 has 16 amino acids. The CDR3 protein is CASSLAGLAGLDTQYF. The CDR3 nucleotides are TGTGCCAGCAGCCTGGCGGGACTAGCGGGCCTAGATACGCAGTATTTT. The full variable domain, with the rest looked up from reference TRBV5-4 and TRBJ2-3, is ETGVTQSPTHLIKTRGQQVTLRCSSQSGHNTVSWYQQALGQGPQFIFQYYREEENGRGNFPPRFSGLQFPNYSSELNVNALELDDSALYLCASSLAGLAGLDTQYFGPGTRLTVL.

This sequence joins TRBV14 and TRBJ2-5; D uncertain. Germline values: CDR1 SGHDN, CDR2 FVKESK. CDR3 size: 15 residues. Between the trimmed V and J ends, which lost 0 bases and 1 base, there was a span of 9 bases. The CDR3 sequence: CASSQDVATQETQYF. In DNA, the CDR3 is TGTGCCAGCAGCCAAGATGTGGCCACCCAAGAGACCCAGTACTTC.

The chain links TRBV27 to TRBJ2-1, with 9 bases aligning to TRBD1. In germline, CDR1 is MNHEY, CDR2 SMNVEV (reference sequence). The CDR3 runs to 17 residues. With V trimmed by 3 bases and J by 0 bases, 6 bases remained unmatched. This CDR3 is CASSFSSGQGSYNEQFF. The DNA for the CDR3 is TGTGCCAGCAGTTTTTCCTCGGGACAGGGCTCCTACAATGAGCAGTTCTTC.

The V and J genes are TRBV6-1 and TRBJ2-7; 8 bases line up with TRBD2. The J call may be mistaken, given a closer DNA end match to TRBJ2-5. Germline CDR1 reads MNHNS; CDR2 reads SASEGT. This CDR3 has 15 amino acids. The CDR3 nucleotides are TGTGCCAGCAGTGAAGTCCTAGCGGGCGGAGAGACCCAGTACTTC. It encodes CASSEVLAGGETQYF.

V is TRBV6-5 and J is TRBJ1-2, with D possibly matching TRBD1 (6 bases). This CDR3 has 13 amino acids. V lost 5 bases and J lost 7, with 14 bases in between. Germline CDR1 is MNHEY and CDR2 is SVGAGI. The CDR3 DNA reads TGTGCCAGCAGTCACAGGGATGTTGGTGGCTACACCTTC. It yields the protein CASSHRDVGGYTF.

This clone was seen just once. The chain has TRBV6-2 or TRBV6-3 and TRBJ2-5; D is ambiguous. The CDR3 consists of 11 residues. From germline, CDR1 is MNHEY and CDR2 SVGEGT. Trimming left V 6 bases short and J 1 base short, with 3 bases between. In DNA, the CDR3 is TGTGCCAGCAGCCTCCAAGAGACCCAGTACTTC. Translating it yields CASSLQETQYF.

The V gene is TRBV11-2, the J gene TRBJ2-4; no definite D call. CDR3 length equals 16 residues. Trimming stripped 1 base from V and 0 bases from J, with 10 bases between. Germline assignment: CDR1 SGHAT and CDR2 FQNNGV. The chain's CDR3 is CASSLGEVLAKNIQYF. The CDR3 DNA follows: TGTGCCAGCAGCTTAGGGGAAGTTCTAGCCAAAAACATTCAGTACTTC.

The CDR3 DNA follows: TGCGCCAGCAGCCACCCCAAGTCGGGGACAGGGGGCGTTAATGAAAAACTGTTTTTT. Residues: CASSHPKSGTGGVNEKLFF. V is TRBV4-1 and J is TRBJ1-4; 12 bases map to TRBD1. CDR3 length equals 19 residues. Trimming cost V 3 bases and J 4 bases; bases outside gene matches: 12. Germline values: CDR1 MGHRA, CDR2 YSYEKL.

For the CDR3, the DNA is TGCGCCAGCAGCCAGTTAGCGGGAGTGTACAATGAGCAGTTCTTC. Amino acid sequence: CASSQLAGVYNEQFF. The rearrangement uses TRBV5-1 and TRBJ2-1; the match to TRBD2 covers 9 bases. J was trimmed by 4 bases and V by 4 bases; bases with no gene match: 6. CDR3 size: 15 residues. The V gene's germline CDR1 is SGHRS and CDR2 YFSETQ.

The genes are TRBV3-1 (or the pseudogene TRBV3-2) and TRBJ2-1, with no clear D. The CDR3 loop spans 17 amino acids. Germline CDR1 and CDR2: LGHDT and YNNKEL (reference sequence). Between the trimmed V and J ends, which lost 0 bases and 6 bases, there was a span of 18 bases. CDR3 amino acids: CASSQESWSMDPNEQFF. The CDR3 coding sequence is TGTGCCAGCAGCCAAGAATCGTGGAGTATGGACCCCAATGAGCAGTTCTTC.

The chain couples TRBV11-3 to TRBJ2-1, with 9 bases identical to TRBD1. Germline loops: CDR1 SGHNT, CDR2 YENEEA. The CDR3 covers 15 residues. J gave up 4 bases and V 5 bases, and 6 bases lay outside the gene matches. The CDR3 here is CASSLPGQGYNEQFF. The CDR3 DNA sequence: TGTGCCAGCAGCCTCCCGGGACAGGGTTACAATGAGCAGTTCTTC.

CDR3 in amino acids: CASSPRAGDTDTQYF. Written as DNA, the CDR3 is TGTGCCAGCAGCCCCCGGGCGGGAGACACAGATACGCAGTATTTT. The V call is TRBV9, the J call TRBJ2-3; 7 positions match TRBD2. There are 15 residues in the CDR3. Trimming took 4 bases from V and 2 from J; bases not matched to a gene: 7. Germline CDR1 and CDR2: SGDLS and YYNGEE.

The rearrangement joins TRBV27 to TRBJ1-6, with unresolved D. Trimming left V 5 bases short and J 7 bases short, with 15 bases between. From germline, CDR1 is MNHEY and CDR2 SMNVEV (reference sequence). The CDR3 has 15 residues. DNA for the CDR3: TGTGCCAGCAGTCCCCGACCAAAGATGAATTCACCCCTCCACTTT. Translating gives CASSPRPKMNSPLHF.

The chain is built from TRBV28 and TRBJ2-3; tentative D call: TRBD2 (6 bases). Germline CDR1 reads MDHEN; CDR2 reads SYDVKM. CDR3 size: 14 residues. The V end lost 6 bases, the J end lost 3 bases, and 13 bases lay between the germline ends. The CDR3 loop reads CASSRTKTTDTQYF. The DNA of the CDR3 is TGTGCCAGCAGCCGGACTAAGACGACAGATACGCAGTATTTT.

J is TRBJ2-2 and V is TRBV4-3; D gene uncertain. This CDR3 is 17 amino acids long. Germline lookup yields CDR1 LGHNA and CDR2 YSLEER. Trimming left V 4 bases short and J 4 bases short, with 19 bases between. CDR3 DNA: TGCGCCAGCAGCCCGATGATAATAGTTTGGGGCACCGGGGAGCTGTTTTTT. The encoded protein is CASSPMIIVWGTGELFF.

This chain joins TRBV16 and TRBJ1-4, with 8 bases fitting TRBD1. Germline V CDR1 and CDR2: KGHSY, FQNENV. Trimming cost V 8 bases and J 8 bases; bases outside gene matches: 10. The length of the CDR3 is 14 residues. CDR3 in amino acids: CASSQWTGSEKLFF. DNA of the CDR3: TGTGCCAGCTCTCAGTGGACAGGGTCGGAAAAACTGTTTTTT.